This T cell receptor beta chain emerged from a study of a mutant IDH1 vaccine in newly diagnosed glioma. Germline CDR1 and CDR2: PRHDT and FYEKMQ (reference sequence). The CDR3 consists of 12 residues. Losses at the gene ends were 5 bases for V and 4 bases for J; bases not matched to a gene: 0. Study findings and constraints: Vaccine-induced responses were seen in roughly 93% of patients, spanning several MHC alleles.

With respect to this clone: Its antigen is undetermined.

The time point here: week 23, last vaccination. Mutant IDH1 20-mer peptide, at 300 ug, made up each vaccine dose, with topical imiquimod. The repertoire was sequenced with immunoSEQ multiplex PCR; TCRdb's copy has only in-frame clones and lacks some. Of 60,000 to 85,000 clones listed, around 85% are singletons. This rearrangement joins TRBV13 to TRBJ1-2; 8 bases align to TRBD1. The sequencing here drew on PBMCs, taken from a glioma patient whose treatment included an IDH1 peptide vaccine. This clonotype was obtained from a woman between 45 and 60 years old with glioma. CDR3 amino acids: CASSDRGYGYTF. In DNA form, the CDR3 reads TGTGCCAGCAGCGACAGGGGCTATGGCTACACCTTC.